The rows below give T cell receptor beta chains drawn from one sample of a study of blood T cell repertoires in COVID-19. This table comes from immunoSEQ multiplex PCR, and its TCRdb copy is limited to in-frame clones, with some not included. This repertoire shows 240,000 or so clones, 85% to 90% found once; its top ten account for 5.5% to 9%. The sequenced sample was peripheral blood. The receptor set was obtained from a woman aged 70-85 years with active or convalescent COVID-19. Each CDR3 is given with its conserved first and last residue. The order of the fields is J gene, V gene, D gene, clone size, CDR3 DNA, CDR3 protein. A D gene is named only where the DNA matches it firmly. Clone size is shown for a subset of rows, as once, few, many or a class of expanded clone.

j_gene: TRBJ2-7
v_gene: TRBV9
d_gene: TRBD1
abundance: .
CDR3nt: TGTGCCAGCAGCGGATCCTGGGACAGGGGGGTCGACGAGCAGTACTTC
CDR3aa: CASSGSWDRGVDEQYF

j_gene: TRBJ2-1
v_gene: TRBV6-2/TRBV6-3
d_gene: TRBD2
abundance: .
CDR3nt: TGTGCCAGCAGTTACTCCATGCCGGGACTAGCGGGGCTCAATGAGCAGTTCTTC
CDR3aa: CASSYSMPGLAGLNEQFF

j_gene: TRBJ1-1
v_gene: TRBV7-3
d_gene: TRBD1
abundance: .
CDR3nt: TGTGCCAGCAGTTCCGGACAGGGCCACACTGAAGCTTTCTTT
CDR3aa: CASSSGQGHTEAFF

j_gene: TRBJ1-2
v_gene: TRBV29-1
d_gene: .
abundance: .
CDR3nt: TGCAGCGTTGAATGGCAGGGTGACGGCTACACCTTC
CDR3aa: CSVEWQGDGYTF

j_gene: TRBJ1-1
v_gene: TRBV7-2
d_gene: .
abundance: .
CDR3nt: TGTGCCAGCAGCTTAGTTATCGGGAATCGGGGTAATGAAGCTTTCTTT
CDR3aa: CASSLVIGNRGNEAFF

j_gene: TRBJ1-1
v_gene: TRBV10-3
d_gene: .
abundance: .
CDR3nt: TGTGCCATCAGTGATTTGACAGTCAGAACTGAAGCTTTCTTT
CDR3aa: CAISDLTVRTEAFF

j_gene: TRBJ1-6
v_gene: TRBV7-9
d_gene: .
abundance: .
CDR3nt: TGTGCCAGCAGCTTCCGGGGATCTGATAATTCACCCCTCCACTTT
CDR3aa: CASSFRGSDNSPLHF

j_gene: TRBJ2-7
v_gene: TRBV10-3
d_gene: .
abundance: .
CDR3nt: TGTGCCATCAGCCCGGGACACCAGAACGAGCAGTACTTC
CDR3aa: CAISPGHQNEQYF

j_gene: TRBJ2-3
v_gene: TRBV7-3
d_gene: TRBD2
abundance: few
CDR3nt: TGTGCCAGCAGCCCCGGGGGGTCTGGCACAGATACGCAGTATTTT
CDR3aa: CASSPGGSGTDTQYF

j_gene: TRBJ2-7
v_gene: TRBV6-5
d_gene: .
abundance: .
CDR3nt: TGTGCCAGCAGCAGAGGCGGCCCCTACGAGCAGTACTTC
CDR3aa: CASSRGGPYEQYF

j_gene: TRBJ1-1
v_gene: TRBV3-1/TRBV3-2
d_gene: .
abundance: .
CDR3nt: TGTGCCAGCAGCCAAGATCGGCCAGGGCGGTCTGAAGCTTTCTTT
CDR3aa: CASSQDRPGRSEAFF

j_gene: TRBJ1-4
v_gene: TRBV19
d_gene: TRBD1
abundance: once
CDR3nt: TGTGCCAGTAGGGCCGGGACAGGGGGGTATGAAAAACTGTTTTTT
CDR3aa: CASRAGTGGYEKLFF

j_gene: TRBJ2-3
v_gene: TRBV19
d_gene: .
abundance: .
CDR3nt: TGTGCCAGTAGCCGGAACAGGGATCCGACAGATACGCAGTATTTT
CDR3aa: CASSRNRDPTDTQYF

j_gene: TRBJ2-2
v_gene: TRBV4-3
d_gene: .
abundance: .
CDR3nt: TGCGCCAGCAGCGCCCAGCGTAGTACCGGGGAGCTGTTTTTT
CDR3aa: CASSAQRSTGELFF

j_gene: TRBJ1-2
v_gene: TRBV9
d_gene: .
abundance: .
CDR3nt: TGTGCCAGCAGCCTCCTGGGAACAGGGAGCTACACCTTC
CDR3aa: CASSLLGTGSYTF

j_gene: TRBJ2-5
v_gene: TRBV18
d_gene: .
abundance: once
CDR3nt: TGTGCCAGCTCACGGGCGGGGCAAGAGACCCAGTACTTC
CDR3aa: CASSRAGQETQYF

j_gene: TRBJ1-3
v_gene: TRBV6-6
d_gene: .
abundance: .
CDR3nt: TGTGCCAGCAGTCCGGGACTCACTGGAAACACCATATATTTT
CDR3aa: CASSPGLTGNTIYF

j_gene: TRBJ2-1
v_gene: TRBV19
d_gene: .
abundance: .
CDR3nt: TGTGCCAGCCCGGGGTCCGATGAGCAGTTCTTC
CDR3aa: CASPGSDEQFF

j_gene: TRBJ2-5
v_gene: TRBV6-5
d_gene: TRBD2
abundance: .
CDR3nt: TGTGCCAGCAGCGGGGAGGGGCGGCTCCAAGAGACCCAGTACTTC
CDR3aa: CASSGEGRLQETQYF

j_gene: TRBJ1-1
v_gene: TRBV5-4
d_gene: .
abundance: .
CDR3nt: TGTGCCAGCAGGACAACAGGGAACACTGAAGCTTTCTTT
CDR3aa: CASRTTGNTEAFF

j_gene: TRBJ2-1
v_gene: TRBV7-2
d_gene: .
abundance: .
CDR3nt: TGTGCCAGCACCCTGGACAGCGGATACTCCTACAATGAGCAGTTCTTC
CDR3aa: CASTLDSGYSYNEQFF

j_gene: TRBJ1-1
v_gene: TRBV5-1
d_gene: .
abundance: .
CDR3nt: TGCGCCAGCAGCTTGGATGGTCCCAGGAACACTGAAGCTTTCTTT
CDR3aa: CASSLDGPRNTEAFF

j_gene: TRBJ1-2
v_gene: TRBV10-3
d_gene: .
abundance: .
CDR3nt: TGTGCCATCAGTGACGGGAGCGGCTACACCTTC
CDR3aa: CAISDGSGYTF

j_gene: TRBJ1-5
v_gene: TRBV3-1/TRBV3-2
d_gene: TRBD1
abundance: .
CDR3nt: TGTGCCTCTGAGGACAGGGCCCTCGGGGAGCCCCAGCATTTT
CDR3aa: CASEDRALGEPQHF

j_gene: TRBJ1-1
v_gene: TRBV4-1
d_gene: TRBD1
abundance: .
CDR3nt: TGCGCCAGCAGCCAAGATCGGGACAGGTACCTAATAGGCACTGAAGCTTTCTTT
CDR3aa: CASSQDRDRYLIGTEAFF

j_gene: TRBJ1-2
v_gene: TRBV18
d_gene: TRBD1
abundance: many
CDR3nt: TGTGCCAGCTCACCACCGGGTCAGGGGGCGTTGGGCTACACCTTC
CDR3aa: CASSPPGQGALGYTF

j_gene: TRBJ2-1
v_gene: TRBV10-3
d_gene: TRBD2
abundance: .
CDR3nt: TGTGCCATATTAAGAGGCGGGGGGGATATCAATGAGCAGTTCTTC
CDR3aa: CAILRGGGDINEQFF

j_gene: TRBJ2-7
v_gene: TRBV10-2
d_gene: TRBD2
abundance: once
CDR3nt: TGCGCCAGCACCAGACTAGCGGGGGGTTACGAGCAGTACTTC
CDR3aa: CASTRLAGGYEQYF

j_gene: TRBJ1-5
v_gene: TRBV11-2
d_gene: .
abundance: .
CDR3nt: TGTGCCAGCACCAAATCTTCAGGCTATAGCAATCAGCCCCAGCATTTT
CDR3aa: CASTKSSGYSNQPQHF

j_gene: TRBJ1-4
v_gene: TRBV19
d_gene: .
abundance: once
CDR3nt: TGTGCCAGTAGTCTGGGGGGATCGGGCGAAAAACTGTTTTTT
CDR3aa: CASSLGGSGEKLFF

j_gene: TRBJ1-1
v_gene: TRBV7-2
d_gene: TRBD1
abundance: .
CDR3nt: TGTGCCAGCAGCGTTACCTCGGGACAGAGAATTGAAGCTTTCTTT
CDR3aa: CASSVTSGQRIEAFF

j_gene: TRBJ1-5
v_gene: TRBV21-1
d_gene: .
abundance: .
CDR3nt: TGTGCCAGCAGCAAAGTGGCAGGGGGTGGAGATCAGCCCCAGCATTTT
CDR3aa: CASSKVAGGGDQPQHF

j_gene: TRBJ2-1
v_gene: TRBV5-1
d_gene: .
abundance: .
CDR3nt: TGCGCCAGCAGCTTGAGGTCCCGGCGGGAGCAGTTCTTC
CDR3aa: CASSLRSRREQFF

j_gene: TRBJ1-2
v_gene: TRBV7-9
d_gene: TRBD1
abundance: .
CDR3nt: TGTGCCAGCAGCTTATCCCCGACAGGGGGCTATGGCTACACCTTC
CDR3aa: CASSLSPTGGYGYTF

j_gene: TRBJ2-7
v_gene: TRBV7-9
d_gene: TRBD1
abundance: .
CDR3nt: TGTGCCAGCAGCTATGGGGGACAGTCCTACGAGCAGTACTTC
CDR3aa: CASSYGGQSYEQYF

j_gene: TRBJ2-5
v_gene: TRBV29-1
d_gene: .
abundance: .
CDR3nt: TGCAGCGTTGGAGCAGGCCAAGAGACCCAGTACTTC
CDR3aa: CSVGAGQETQYF

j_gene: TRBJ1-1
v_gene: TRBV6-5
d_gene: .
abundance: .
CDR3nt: TGTGCCAGCAGTTACTCGAGGAATTCGAACACTGAAGCTTTCTTT
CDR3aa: CASSYSRNSNTEAFF

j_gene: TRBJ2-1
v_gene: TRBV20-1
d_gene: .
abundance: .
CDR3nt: TGCAGTGCTAGGGGGCGATATGAGCAGTTCTTC
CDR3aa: CSARGRYEQFF

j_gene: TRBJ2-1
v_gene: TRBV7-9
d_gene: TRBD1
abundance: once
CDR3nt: TGTGCCAGCAGTCAGACAGGGGGCGCGGTCAATGAGCAGTTCTTC
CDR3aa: CASSQTGGAVNEQFF

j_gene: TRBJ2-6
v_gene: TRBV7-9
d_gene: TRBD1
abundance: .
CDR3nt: TGTGCCAGCAGCGGAGCCCATACAGGGGCTGGGGCCAACGTCCTGACTTTC
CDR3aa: CASSGAHTGAGANVLTF

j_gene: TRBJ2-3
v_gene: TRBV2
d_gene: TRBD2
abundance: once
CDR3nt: TGTGCCAGCAGTGAAGTTAGCGGGGGGCGGTTATTCGGGACAGATACGCAGTATTTT
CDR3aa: CASSEVSGGRLFGTDTQYF

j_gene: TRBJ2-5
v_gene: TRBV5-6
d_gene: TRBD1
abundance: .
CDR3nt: TGTGCCAGCAGCTTCCGACAGGGGGCACTGTACCAAGAGACCCAGTACTTC
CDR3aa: CASSFRQGALYQETQYF

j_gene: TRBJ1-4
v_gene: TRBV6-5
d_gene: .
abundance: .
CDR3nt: TGTGCCAGCAGTACCAGGGGAGGGGAACTGTTTTTT
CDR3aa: CASSTRGGELFF

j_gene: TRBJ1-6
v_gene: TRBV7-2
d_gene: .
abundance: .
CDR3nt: TGTGCCAGCAGCTTAGAATACAGGGCTCATTCACCCCTCCACTTT
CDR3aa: CASSLEYRAHSPLHF

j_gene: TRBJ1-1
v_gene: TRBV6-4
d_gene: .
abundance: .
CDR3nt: TGTGCCAGCAGTGACTCTGGAGGGAGGGCTGAAGCTTTCTTT
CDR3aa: CASSDSGGRAEAFF

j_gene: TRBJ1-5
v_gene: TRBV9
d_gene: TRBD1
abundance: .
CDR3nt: TGTGCCAGCAGCGGCGAAGGGACAGGGATCTCCCCCCAGCATTTT
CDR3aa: CASSGEGTGISPQHF

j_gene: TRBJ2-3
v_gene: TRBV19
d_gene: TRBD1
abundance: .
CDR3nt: TGTGCCAGTAGTATGCGAGGGGGCGAAGATACGCAGTATTTT
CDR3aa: CASSMRGGEDTQYF

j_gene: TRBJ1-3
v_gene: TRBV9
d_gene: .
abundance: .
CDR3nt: TGTGCCAGCAGCGCCAGGGGTGCAACGCCTGGAAACACCATATATTTT
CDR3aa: CASSARGATPGNTIYF

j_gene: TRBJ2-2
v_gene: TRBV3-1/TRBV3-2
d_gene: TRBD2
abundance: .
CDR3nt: TGTGCCAGCAGCGTAGCGGGGTTCGTCGGGGAGCTGTTTTTT
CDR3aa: CASSVAGFVGELFF

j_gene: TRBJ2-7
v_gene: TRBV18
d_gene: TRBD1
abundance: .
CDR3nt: TGTGCCAGCTCACCACGGACAGGCTCCTACGAGCAGTACTTC
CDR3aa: CASSPRTGSYEQYF

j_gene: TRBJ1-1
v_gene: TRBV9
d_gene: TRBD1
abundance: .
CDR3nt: TGTGCCAGCAGCGATGACCGACAGGGGGAGGGCACTGAAGCTTTCTTT
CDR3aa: CASSDDRQGEGTEAFF